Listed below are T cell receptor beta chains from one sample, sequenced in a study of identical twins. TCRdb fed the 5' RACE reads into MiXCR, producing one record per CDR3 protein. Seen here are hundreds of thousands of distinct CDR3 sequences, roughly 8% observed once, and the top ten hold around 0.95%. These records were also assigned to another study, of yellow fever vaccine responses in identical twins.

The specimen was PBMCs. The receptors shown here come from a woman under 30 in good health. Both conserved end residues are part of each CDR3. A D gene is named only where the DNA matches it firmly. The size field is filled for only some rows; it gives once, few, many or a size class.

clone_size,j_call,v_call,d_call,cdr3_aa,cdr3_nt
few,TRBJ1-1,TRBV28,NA,CASRGGGWRTEAFF,TGTGCCAGCAGGGGGGGGGGCTGGCGGACTGAAGCTTTCTTT
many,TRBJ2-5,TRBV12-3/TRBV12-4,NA,CASSWRARAETQYF,TGTGCCAGCAGCTGGAGGGCCAGGGCAGAGACCCAGTACTTC
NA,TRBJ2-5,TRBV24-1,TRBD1,CATSDRTGTETQYF,TGTGCCACCAGTGACCGGACAGGTACGGAGACCCAGTACTTC
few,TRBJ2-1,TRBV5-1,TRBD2,CASSHGLGPSNNEQFF,TGCGCCAGCAGCCACGGACTAGGTCCGTCCAACAATGAGCAGTTCTTC
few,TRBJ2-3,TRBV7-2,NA,CASRRYTSDTQYF,TGTGCCAGCAGACGATACACCTCAGATACGCAGTATTTT
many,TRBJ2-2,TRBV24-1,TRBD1,CATSDPGQGRGTGELFF,TGTGCCACCAGTGACCCTGGACAGGGAAGGGGGACCGGGGAGCTGTTTTTT
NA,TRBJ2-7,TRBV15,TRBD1,CATSRDWDRDHHEQYF,TGTGCCACCAGCAGAGACTGGGACAGGGATCATCACGAGCAGTACTTC
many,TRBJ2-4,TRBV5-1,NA,CASSFEVGGTGFQYF,TGCGCCAGCAGCTTTGAGGTCGGGGGAACGGGCTTTCAGTACTTC
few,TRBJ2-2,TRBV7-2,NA,CASSLGRVAAGELFF,TGTGCCAGCAGCTTGGGCAGGGTGGCTGCCGGGGAGCTGTTTTTT
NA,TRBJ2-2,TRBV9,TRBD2,CASSPHPILAGGPRGTGELFF,TGTGCCAGCAGCCCTCATCCCATACTAGCGGGAGGGCCCAGGGGAACCGGGGAGCTGTTTTTT
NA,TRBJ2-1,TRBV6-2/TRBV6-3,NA,CASRLDSHENNEQFF,TGTGCCAGCAGACTTGATTCGCATGAGAACAATGAGCAGTTCTTC
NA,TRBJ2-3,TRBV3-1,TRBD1,CASRRQGATDTQYF,TGTGCCAGCAGGAGACAGGGGGCGACAGATACGCAGTATTTT
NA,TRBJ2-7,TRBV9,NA,CASSGRVNSYEQYF,TGCGCCAGCAGCGGACGGGTCAACTCCTACGAGCAGTACTTC
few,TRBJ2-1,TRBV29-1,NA,CSVEDPVEGAGPAGYNEQFF,TGCAGCGTTGAAGATCCGGTGGAGGGAGCGGGCCCCGCGGGGTACAATGAGCAGTTCTTC
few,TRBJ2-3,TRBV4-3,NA,CASSQVRSSADTQYF,TGCGCCAGCAGCCAAGTACGGTCTAGCGCGGATACGCAGTATTTT
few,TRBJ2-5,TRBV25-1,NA,CASSLGTSYYETQYF,TGTGCCAGCAGTTTAGGGACCTCTTATTACGAGACCCAGTACTTC
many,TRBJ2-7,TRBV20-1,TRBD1,CSARNYRDRDFYEQYF,TGCAGTGCTCGAAATTACCGGGACAGGGATTTCTACGAGCAGTACTTC
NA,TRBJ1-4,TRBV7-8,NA,CASSLVREKLFF,TGTGCCAGCAGCTTAGTCAGGGAAAAACTGTTTTTT
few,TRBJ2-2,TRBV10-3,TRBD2,CAISGFRTSQNTGELFF,TGTGCCATCAGTGGGTTCCGGACTAGCCAGAACACCGGGGAGCTGTTTTTT
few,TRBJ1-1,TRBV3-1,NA,CASSLTPSGTTEAFF,TGTGCCAGCAGCCTAACCCCCTCTGGGACAACTGAAGCTTTCTTT
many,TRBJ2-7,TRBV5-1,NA,CASSLAEGIYEQYF,TGCGCCAGCAGCTTGGCCGAGGGGATCTACGAGCAGTACTTC
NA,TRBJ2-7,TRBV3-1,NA,CASSPGRTSVYEQYF,TGTGCCAGCAGCCCCGGTCGGACAAGCGTGTACGAGCAGTACTTC
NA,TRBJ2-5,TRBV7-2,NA,CASSGSGLQETQYF,TGTGCCAGCAGCGGCTCGGGACTCCAAGAGACCCAGTACTTC
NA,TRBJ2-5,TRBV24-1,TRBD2,CATSDSTSGIKETQYF,TGTGCCACCAGTGATTCTACTAGCGGGATTAAAGAGACCCAGTACTTC
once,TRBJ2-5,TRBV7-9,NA,CASSHGTQTQYF,TGTGCCAGCAGCCACGGGACGCAGACCCAGTACTTC
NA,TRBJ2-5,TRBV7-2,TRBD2,CASSLRPSGRIQETQYF,TGTGCCAGCAGCTTAAGACCTAGCGGGAGGATCCAAGAGACCCAGTACTTC
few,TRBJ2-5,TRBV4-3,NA,CASSQDYGTQETQYF,TGCGCCAGCAGCCAAGACTACGGTACCCAAGAGACCCAGTACTTC
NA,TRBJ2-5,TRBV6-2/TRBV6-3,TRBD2,CASSYTRTSILGTQYF,TGTGCCAGCAGTTACACACGGACTAGTATACTTGGGACCCAGTACTTC
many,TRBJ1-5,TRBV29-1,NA,CSVERGIGQPQHF,TGCAGCGTTGAACGAGGGATCGGTCAGCCCCAGCATTTT
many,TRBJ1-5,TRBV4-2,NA,CASSQDLGFPPNQPQHF,TGTGCCAGCAGCCAAGATTTAGGGTTCCCACCAAATCAGCCCCAGCATTTT
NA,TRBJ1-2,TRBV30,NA,CAWSETGNGYTF,TGTGCCTGGAGTGAAACAGGGAATGGCTACACCTTC
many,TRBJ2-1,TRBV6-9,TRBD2,CASSFVVVAGGNEQFF,TGTGCCAGCAGTTTTGTAGTTGTAGCGGGGGGCAATGAGCAGTTCTTC
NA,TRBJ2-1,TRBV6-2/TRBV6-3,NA,CASHTGRNSYNEQFF,TGTGCCAGCCACACGGGGCGGAACTCCTACAATGAGCAGTTCTTC
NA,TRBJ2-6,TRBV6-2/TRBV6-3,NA,CASSSHLPAFGANVLTF,TGTGCCAGCAGTTCACACCTGCCCGCCTTTGGGGCCAACGTCCTGACTTTC
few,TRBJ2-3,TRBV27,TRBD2,CASRSPSGGEDTQYF,TGTGCCAGCAGAAGTCCTAGCGGGGGGGAGGATACGCAGTATTTT
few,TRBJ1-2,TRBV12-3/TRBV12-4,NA,CASTGSRSYTF,TGTGCCAGCACCGGGAGCAGATCCTACACCTTC
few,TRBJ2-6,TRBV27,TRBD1,CASSRGTVSGANVLTF,TGTGCCAGCAGTCGAGGGACAGTCAGTGGGGCCAACGTCCTGACTTTC
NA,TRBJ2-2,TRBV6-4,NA,CASTLEPHTGELFF,TGTGCCAGCACCCTAGAACCTCACACCGGGGAGCTGTTTTTT
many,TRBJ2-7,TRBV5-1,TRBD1,CASSLGGGLGEQYF,TGCGCCAGCAGCTTGGGAGGGGGCCTTGGCGAGCAGTACTTC
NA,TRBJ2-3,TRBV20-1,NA,CRASTPRGSSTDTQYF,TGCAGAGCTAGTACACCTAGGGGGTCAAGCACAGATACGCAGTATTTT
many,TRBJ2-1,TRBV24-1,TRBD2,CATSDLRGAGVYEQFF,TGTGCCACCAGTGACCTCAGAGGAGCGGGAGTCTATGAGCAGTTCTTC
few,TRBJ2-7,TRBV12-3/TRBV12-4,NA,CASSLTVQETLYEQYF,TGTGCCAGCAGTTTAACGGTACAGGAGACTCTCTACGAGCAGTACTTC
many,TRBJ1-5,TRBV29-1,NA,CSVGGDTSNQPQHF,TGCAGCGTTGGTGGTGACACCAGCAATCAGCCCCAGCATTTT
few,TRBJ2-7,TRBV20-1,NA,CSALPISGNPYEQYF,TGCAGTGCCCTCCCCATTTCCGGGAATCCCTACGAGCAGTACTTC
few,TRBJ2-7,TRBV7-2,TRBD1,CASSSGTGGGREQYF,TGTGCCAGCAGCTCCGGGACAGGGGGCGGTCGCGAGCAGTACTTC
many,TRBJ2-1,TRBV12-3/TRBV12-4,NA,CASSLSGGSAYNEQFF,TGTGCCAGCAGTTTAAGTGGGGGCAGTGCCTACAATGAGCAGTTCTTC
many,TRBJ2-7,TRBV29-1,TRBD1,CSVEDGTGEAYEQYF,TGCAGCGTTGAAGATGGCACAGGGGAAGCCTACGAGCAGTACTTC
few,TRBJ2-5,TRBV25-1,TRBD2,CASSEGGVETQYF,TGTGCCAGCAGTGAAGGGGGGGTGGAGACCCAGTACTTC
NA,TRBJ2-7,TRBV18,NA,CASSTIPTSYEQYF,TGTGCCAGCTCTACGATCCCAACCTCCTACGAGCAGTACTTC
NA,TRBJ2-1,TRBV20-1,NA,CSARDSADSYNEQFF,TGCAGTGCTAGAGATTCGGCCGACTCCTACAATGAGCAGTTCTTC
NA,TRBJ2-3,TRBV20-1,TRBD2,CSVASGSRVDTQYF,TGCAGTGTTGCTAGCGGGAGTAGGGTGGATACGCAGTATTTT
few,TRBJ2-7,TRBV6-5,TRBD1,CASSYSPGQGTYEQYF,TGTGCCAGCAGTTACTCGCCGGGACAGGGTACCTACGAGCAGTACTTC
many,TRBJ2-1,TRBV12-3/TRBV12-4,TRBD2,CASQRAGGGNEQFF,TGTGCCAGCCAGCGGGCGGGAGGTGGCAATGAGCAGTTCTTC
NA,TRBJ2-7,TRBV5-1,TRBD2,CASSTSGTSGSHKYF,TGCGCCAGCAGCACCTCCGGGACTAGCGGTAGCCATAAGTACTTC
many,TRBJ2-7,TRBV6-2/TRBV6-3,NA,CASGDWVLYEQYF,TGTGCCAGCGGAGACTGGGTTCTCTACGAGCAGTACTTC
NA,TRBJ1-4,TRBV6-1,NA,CASSNRAFSNEKLFF,TGTGCCAGCAGTAATCGGGCTTTCTCTAATGAAAAACTGTTTTTT
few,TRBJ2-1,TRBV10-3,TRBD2,CAVRGGGWNEQFF,TGTGCCGTAAGAGGCGGGGGTTGGAATGAGCAGTTCTTC
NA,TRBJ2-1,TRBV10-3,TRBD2,CAISGTSGSSYNEQFF,TGTGCCATCAGTGGGACTAGCGGGAGTTCCTACAATGAGCAGTTCTTC
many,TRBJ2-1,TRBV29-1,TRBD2,CSVDLGGLAVSYNEQFF,TGCAGCGTTGATTTAGGGGGACTAGCGGTCTCCTACAATGAGCAGTTCTTC